Below, 17 T cell receptor beta chains from the same sample are listed, as sequenced in a study of blood T cells in healthy people across ages. The use of a sample-barcoded 5' primer and a J-beta primer mix characterized a second PCR of roughly 6 to 11 cycles. TCRdb reprocessed the 5' RACE reads via MiXCR and lists one record per CDR3 protein. The sample holds some 560,000 distinct CDR3 sequences, 25% to 35% seen once. The same data also contributed to another study, on T cells of mothers and their children.

The sequenced material came from blood. All receptors derive from a boy aged 2-9 years in good health.

V usage is TRBV5-1 and J usage is TRBJ2-3, with a tentative D call TRBD2 (6 bases). The CDR3 sequence is 15 residues long. V gave up 3 bases and J gave up 2 bases, with 13 bases separating them. Germline V gene data show CDR1 as SGHRS and CDR2 as YFSETQ. The CDR3 sequence: CASSSSVVTTDTQYF. CDR3 nucleotides: TGCGCCAGCAGCTCTAGCGTGGTTACCACAGATACGCAGTATTTT.

This clonotype showed up just a few times. The chain has TRBV20-1 and TRBJ1-4, with a possible D match to TRBD1 (5 bases). Germline lookup yields CDR1 DFQATT and CDR2 SNEGSKA (reference sequence). V shed 5 bases and J shed 8 bases, with 15 bases lying between them. This CDR3 is 13 amino acids long. CDR3 bases: TGCAGTGCTCACGAAGGGACCGCAGAAAAACTGTTTTTT. Its protein product is CSAHEGTAEKLFF.

This clonotype was observed a handful of times. This chain links TRBV14 with TRBJ2-6, with D uncertain. Germline lookup yields CDR1 SGHDN and CDR2 FVKESK. Trimming removed 3 bases at V and 0 bases at J, with 3 bases between. There are 14 residues in the CDR3. CDR3 in amino acids: CASSQLSGANVLTF. The CDR3 nucleotides are TGTGCCAGCAGCCAGCTCTCTGGGGCCAACGTCCTGACTTTC.

This clonotype has more than one count but fewer than ten. The rearrangement uses TRBV3-1 and TRBJ2-1; TRBD2 aligns across 13 bases. CDR1 LGHDT and CDR2 YNNKEL come from the germline V gene (reference sequence). V shed 3 bases and J 3 bases; nucleotides not matched to a gene: 11. CDR3 length: 19 amino acids. CDR3 DNA sequence: TGTGCCAGCAGCCACCCTCCCCTCCGGACTAGCGGGGGCTACAATGAGCAGTTCTTC. The encoded protein is CASSHPPLRTSGGYNEQFF.

The CDR3, as DNA: TGTGCCAGCAGCTCAAGCGGCACCGGGGAGCTGTTTTTT. It yields the protein CASSSSGTGELFF. The rearrangement links TRBV7-9 to TRBJ2-2; D perhaps matches TRBD2 (5 bases). V lost 4 bases and J lost 4, with 7 bases in between. CDR3 length equals 13 residues. Germline V gene data show CDR1 as SEHNR and CDR2 as FQNEAQ (reference sequence).

This clonotype was observed a few times. V and J are TRBV12-5 and TRBJ2-1; D is perhaps TRBD2 (6 bases). Germline V lookup: CDR1 LGHNT, CDR2 FRNRAP. Trimming took off 1 base at V and 6 bases at J, with 13 bases between the two ends. The CDR3 spans 15 residues. The CDR3, as DNA: TGTGCTAGTGGTTTGGGCCCTTACGGGAGCAATGAGCAGTTCTTC. Translating gives CASGLGPYGSNEQFF.

This chain joins TRBV11-2 and TRBJ2-2, with no clear D. The CDR3 loop spans 16 amino acids. V lost 1 base and J 1 base, leaving 10 bases between the germline ends. Germline V gene lookup returns CDR1 SGHAT and CDR2 FQNNGV. CDR3 coding DNA: TGTGCCAGCAGCTTAGTCGCGGCTATGAACACCGGGGAGCTGTTTTTT. Its protein product is CASSLVAAMNTGELFF.

This clonotype was counted a few times. The V and J genes are TRBV20-1 and TRBJ1-2; TRBD1 matches at 8 bases. CDR3 length: 18 amino acids. Germline trimming cut 0 bases from V and 4 bases from J; bases unmatched to any gene: 16. Germline CDR1 reads DFQATT; CDR2 reads SNEGSKA (reference sequence). The CDR3 DNA follows: TGCAGTGCTAGAGATCGGCTGAAGACAGGGGATCTCGTCTATGGCTACACCTTC. The encoded protein is CSARDRLKTGDLVYGYTF.

The chain has TRBV7-9 and TRBJ2-5; D might be TRBD1 or TRBD2, each matching 5 bases. The J call could be wrong; TRBJ2-7 is a better fit for the DNA end. The CDR3 has 17 residues. Germline CDR1 and CDR2: SEHNR and FQNEAQ (reference sequence). The CDR3 loop reads CASSRRGRDGHSYEQYF. Here the CDR3 DNA reads TGTGCCAGCAGCCGAAGAGGCCGGGACGGACACTCCTACGAGCAGTACTTC.

The chain recombines TRBV15 with TRBJ2-1; weak D call: TRBD2 (6 bases). Gene TRBJ2-7 matches the end of the DNA better, so the J call may be wrong. The CDR3 spans 14 residues. The V gene's germline CDR1 is LNHNV and CDR2 YYDKDF (reference sequence). This CDR3 reads CATSTDQGGYEQYF. The CDR3 DNA is TGTGCCACCAGCACCGACCAAGGAGGGTACGAGCAGTACTTC.

This clonotype was seen only a few times. The CDR3 DNA reads TGTGCCAGCAGCAAGACTAGCGGAGAGCAGTTCTTC. As protein: CASSKTSGEQFF. V gene TRBV5-5 combines with J gene TRBJ2-1; 9 bases are a match to TRBD2. CDR1 is SGHKS and CDR2 is YYEKEE in the germline V gene (reference sequence). This CDR3 is 12 amino acids long. J gave up 10 bases and V 4 bases, and 3 bases lay outside the gene matches.

This chain uses TRBV6-6 with TRBJ2-4; 10 bases match TRBD1. Germline lookup yields CDR1 MNHNY and CDR2 SVGAGI (reference sequence). This CDR3 has 15 amino acids. The V and J ends lost 0 bases and 9 bases, in that order; junction bases with no gene match: 5. CDR3 protein: CASSYSRGQGSIQYF. For the CDR3, the DNA is TGTGCCAGCAGTTACTCGAGGGGACAGGGGTCCATTCAGTACTTC.

The chain links TRBV9 to TRBJ2-5; 7 positions agree with TRBD2. The CDR3 is made up of 13 amino acids. V shed 0 bases and J 7 bases; nucleotides not matched to a gene: 3. CDR1 is SGDLS and CDR2 is YYNGEE in the germline V gene. In nucleotides, the CDR3 is TGTGCCAGCAGCGTAGAGGGAGGGACGACCCAGTACTTC. This sequence encodes CASSVEGGTTQYF.

In its sample, this clonotype was seen a few times. The chain carries TRBV10-3 and TRBJ2-5; the match to TRBD2 covers 8 bases. The CDR3 extends over 15 amino acids. V lost 6 bases to trimming and J lost 8 bases; unmatched junction nucleotides: 14. CDR1 and CDR2 from the germline V gene are ENHRY and SYGVKD. The CDR3 loop is CAIRRAGEGGETQYF. In DNA form, the CDR3 reads TGTGCCATCAGAAGAGCGGGAGAGGGGGGAGAAACCCAGTACTTC.

The chain combines TRBV29-1 with TRBJ1-1; TRBD1 agrees at 8 bases. Germline-derived CDR1 and CDR2 are SQVTM and ANQGSEA. The CDR3 contains 14 residues. V dropped 8 bases and J dropped 1; count of bases not matched to a gene: 9. The CDR3 here is CSHDRGEGNTEAFF. CDR3 nucleotide sequence: TGCAGCCACGACAGGGGCGAGGGGAACACTGAAGCTTTCTTT.

In this sample, this clonotype turned up a few times. The J gene is TRBJ2-5, the V gene TRBV12-3 or TRBV12-4; D unclear. V lost 3 bases and J 1 base, leaving 12 bases between the germline ends. This CDR3 region has 15 residues. In DNA form, the CDR3 reads TGTGCCAGCAGTTTGGGCCGTAACATCCAAGAGACCCAGTACTTC. Protein sequence: CASSLGRNIQETQYF.

This clonotype was observed a few times. The chain couples TRBV5-1 to TRBJ1-2, with D possibly matching TRBD1 (6 bases). The CDR3 extends over 16 amino acids. Trimming stripped 4 bases from V and 2 bases from J, with 18 bases between. The germline V gene encodes CDR1 SGHRS and CDR2 YFSETQ. Here the CDR3 DNA reads TGCGCCAGCAGCGGTGACGGGACACGCTCGAACTATGGCTACACCTTC. Translation gives CASSGDGTRSNYGYTF.